Listed below are T cell receptor beta chains from one sample, sequenced in a study of blood T cell repertoires in COVID-19. Generated by immunoSEQ multiplex PCR, the TCRdb table keeps only in-frame clones and is missing some. The sample consists of under 400,000 clones, 85% to 90% of them appearing once. Source material: peripheral blood. The receptor set was obtained from a woman younger than 45 with COVID-19, enrolled during active disease. The CDR3 runs from the conserved cysteine through the conserved F or W. The D gene is left open where the match is weak. Clone size is shown for a subset of rows, as once, few, many or a class of expanded clone.

CDR3	DNA	D	length	V	J	size
CASSILAGQQFF	TGTGCCAGTAGTATTCTAGCGGGACAGCAGTTCTTC	TRBD2	12	TRBV19	TRBJ2-1	-
CASSPRRDRDSYGYTF	TGTGCCAGCTCACCTCGCCGGGACAGGGATTCCTATGGCTACACCTTC	TRBD1	16	TRBV18	TRBJ1-2	-
CSVPQGTSGNTIYF	TGCAGCGTTCCTCAGGGAACCTCTGGAAACACCATATATTTT	-	14	TRBV29-1	TRBJ1-3	-
CASSYRENTEAFF	TGTGCCAGCAGCTACAGGGAGAACACTGAAGCTTTCTTT	-	13	TRBV27	TRBJ1-1	-
CASSLVGAWEDSGANVLTF	TGCGCCAGCAGCTTGGTAGGGGCTTGGGAAGACTCTGGGGCCAACGTCCTGACTTTC	-	19	TRBV5-1	TRBJ2-6	-
CATSGQGDNSPLHF	TGTGCCACCAGTGGGCAGGGGGATAATTCACCCCTCCACTTT	TRBD1	14	TRBV24-1	TRBJ1-6	few
CASSFGGAHGYTF	TGCGCCAGCAGCTTTGGAGGGGCGCATGGCTACACCTTC	-	13	TRBV5-1	TRBJ1-2	few
CATSTEVSGANVLTF	TGTGCCACCTCCACGGAGGTCTCTGGGGCCAACGTCCTGACTTTC	-	15	TRBV6-5	TRBJ2-6	-
CASSRGVINEQFF	TGTGCCAGTAGTAGGGGGGTAATCAATGAGCAGTTCTTC	-	13	TRBV19	TRBJ2-1	-
CASSYDSNTEAFF	TGTGCCAGCAGCTACGACAGTAACACTGAAGCTTTCTTT	-	13	TRBV7-8	TRBJ1-1	once
CASRQTSGYSYNEQFF	TGTGCCAGCAGACAGACTAGCGGTTACTCCTACAATGAGCAGTTCTTC	TRBD2	16	TRBV5-4	TRBJ2-1	-
CASSPRDRTIEQFF	TGTGCCAGCAGCCCAAGGGATAGGACTATTGAGCAGTTCTTC	-	14	TRBV7-2	TRBJ2-1	few
CSVVGTQAFF	TGCAGCGTTGTTGGGACACAAGCTTTCTTT	-	10	TRBV29-1	TRBJ1-1	-
CASSPDISSGNTIYF	TGTGCCAGCTCACCGGACATCTCCTCTGGAAACACCATATATTTT	-	15	TRBV18	TRBJ1-3	-
CASSLEKLGQGYNEQFF	TGCGCCAGCAGCTTGGAAAAGTTAGGACAGGGGTACAATGAACAGTTCTTC	TRBD1	17	TRBV5-1	TRBJ2-1	-
CASSRRHRGDIQYF	TGTGCCAGCAGCAGGAGACACAGGGGGGACATTCAGTACTTC	TRBD1	14	TRBV14	TRBJ2-4	-
CASSQTSRGDEQYF	TGTGCCAGCAGCCAAACTAGCAGGGGGGACGAGCAGTACTTC	-	14	TRBV3-1/TRBV3-2	TRBJ2-7	-
CASRTGGLAGGSNEQFF	TGTGCCAGTAGGACAGGGGGACTAGCGGGAGGGTCGAATGAGCAGTTCTTC	TRBD2	17	TRBV19	TRBJ2-1	-
CAISTGVSGELFF	TGTGCCATCAGCACAGGGGTGTCCGGGGAGCTGTTTTTT	TRBD1	13	TRBV10-3	TRBJ2-2	-
CASRPSGGYYEQYF	TGTGCCAGCAGGCCTAGCGGGGGATACTACGAGCAGTACTTC	TRBD2	14	TRBV28	TRBJ2-7	-
CASSRYDTSGPSPEQYF	TGCGCCAGCAGCCGCTACGACACTAGCGGCCCCAGCCCCGAGCAGTACTTC	TRBD2	17	TRBV5-1	TRBJ2-7	-
CASSIDLGPRTSAYTGELFF	TGTGCCAGTAGTATAGATCTGGGGCCGAGGACTAGCGCTTACACCGGGGAGCTGTTTTTT	TRBD2	20	TRBV19	TRBJ2-2	-
CASSAAQGYQPQHF	TGTGCCAGCAGCGCGGCACAGGGCTATCAGCCCCAGCATTTT	-	14	TRBV6-5	TRBJ1-5	-
CSVGGTSGANTGELFF	TGCAGCGTTGGTGGGACTAGCGGCGCGAACACCGGGGAGCTGTTTTTT	TRBD2	16	TRBV29-1	TRBJ2-2	once
CASSYAGLTYTEAFF	TGTGCCAGCAGTTACGCAGGGCTCACGTACACTGAAGCTTTCTTT	-	15	TRBV6-5	TRBJ1-1	-
CAWSLSGDFNQPQHF	TGTGCCTGGAGCTTGTCCGGGGACTTCAATCAGCCCCAGCATTTT	-	15	TRBV30	TRBJ1-5	-
CASTINRVNVEAFF	TGTGCCAGCACCATTAATCGGGTTAATGTTGAAGCTTTCTTT	-	14	TRBV2	TRBJ1-1	-
CASSLAGGTNYGYTF	TGTGCCAGCAGCTTAGCGGGGGGGACTAACTATGGCTACACCTTC	-	15	TRBV7-9	TRBJ1-2	-
CASSYFSDRVSIWNTEAFF	TGTGCCAGCAGCTACTTCTCCGACAGGGTTAGTATTTGGAACACTGAAGCTTTCTTT	TRBD1	19	TRBV11-2	TRBJ1-1	-
CASSLVGYGYTF	TGTGCCAGCAGCTTAGTCGGCTATGGCTACACCTTC	-	12	TRBV7-9	TRBJ1-2	-
CASSHLSTGEGYGYTF	TGTGCCAGCAGCCATCTCTCGACAGGGGAGGGATATGGCTACACCTTC	TRBD1	16	TRBV3-1/TRBV3-2	TRBJ1-2	-
CASSLWTVKGDTEAFF	TGTGCCAGCAGCCTATGGACCGTTAAAGGGGACACTGAAGCTTTCTTT	-	16	TRBV11-2	TRBJ1-1	-
CASSRERASGRFDEQFF	TGTGCCAGCAGTCGGGAGCGGGCTAGCGGGAGGTTCGATGAGCAGTTCTTC	TRBD2	17	TRBV27	TRBJ2-1	once
CASSLEGQGAQGYTF	TGCGCCAGCAGCTTGGAGGGACAGGGGGCGCAAGGCTACACCTTC	TRBD1	15	TRBV5-1	TRBJ1-2	-
CSVEDSPGLQVPYEQYF	TGCAGCGTTGAAGATTCTCCGGGACTACAGGTCCCCTACGAGCAGTACTTC	TRBD2	17	TRBV29-1	TRBJ2-7	-
CASSMSGTGVYEQYF	TGTGCCAGCAGTATGTCCGGGACAGGGGTCTACGAGCAGTACTTC	TRBD1	15	TRBV28	TRBJ2-7	-
CASSSAGTQYNSPLHF	TGCGCCAGCAGCTCGGCCGGGACTCAATATAATTCACCCCTCCACTTT	-	16	TRBV5-1	TRBJ1-6	-
CASSTTAVEQFF	TGTGCCAGCTCTACTACCGCCGTTGAGCAGTTCTTC	-	12	TRBV18	TRBJ2-1	-